This record covers a single TCR beta chain. This sample stems from a study of graft-versus-host responses after intestinal transplantation. Study-wide context: Transplant types were multivisceral, liver-intestinal, or isolated intestinal. Every recipient had anti-thymocyte globulin induction and 3 to 4 years of tacrolimus plus steroids.

The repertoire was sequenced with immunoSEQ multiplex PCR; TCRdb's copy has only in-frame clones and lacks some. There are 24,000 or so clones in the sample; around 78% occur only once, and more than 0.95% lies in the top ten. V lost 2 bases to trimming and J lost 3 bases; unmatched junction nucleotides: 4. Per germline, CDR1 SGDLS and CDR2 YYNGEE. The CDR3 covers 15 residues. This sequence was found in a human patient who received an intestinal transplant, so some T cells may come from the graft donor. This specimen was PBMCs, taken 27 to 29 days after intestinal transplant. This chain uses TRBV9 with TRBJ2-1, with 8 bases matching TRBD1. The CDR3 nucleotides are TGTGCCAGCAGCGTTGAGACAGGGGACTACAATGAGCAGTTCTTC. Its translation is CASSVETGDYNEQFF.